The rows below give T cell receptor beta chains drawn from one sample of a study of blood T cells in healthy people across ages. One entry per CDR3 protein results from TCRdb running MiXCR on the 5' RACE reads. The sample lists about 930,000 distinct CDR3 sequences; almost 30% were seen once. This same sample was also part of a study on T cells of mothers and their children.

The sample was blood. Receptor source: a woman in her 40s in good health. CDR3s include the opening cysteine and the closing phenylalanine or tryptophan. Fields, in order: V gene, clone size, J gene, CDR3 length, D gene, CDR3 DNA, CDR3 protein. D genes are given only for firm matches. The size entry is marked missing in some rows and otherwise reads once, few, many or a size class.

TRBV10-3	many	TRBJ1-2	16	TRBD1	TGTGCCATCAGTGAGCCTCCGGGACAGGGTTACTATGGCTACACCTTC	CAISEPPGQGYYGYTF
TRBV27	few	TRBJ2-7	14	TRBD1	TGTGCCAGCAGGCTGACAGGGGGCCTGTACGAGCAGTACTTC	CASRLTGGLYEQYF
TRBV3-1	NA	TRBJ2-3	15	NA	TGTGCCAGCAGCCAAGCGCGGAGCGCTGGAGATACGCAGTATTTT	CASSQARSAGDTQYF
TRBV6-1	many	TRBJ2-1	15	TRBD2	TGTGCCAGCAGTCGAGCGGGGGGGCCTTTAGATGAGCAGTTCTTC	CASSRAGGPLDEQFF
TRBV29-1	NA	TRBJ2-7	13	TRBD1	TGCAGCGTTGAGGGGACAGGGCGTTACGAGCAGTACTTC	CSVEGTGRYEQYF
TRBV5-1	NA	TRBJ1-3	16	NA	TGCGCCAGCAGCTTGGTTTCAGGATCCGCTGGAAACACCATATATTTT	CASSLVSGSAGNTIYF
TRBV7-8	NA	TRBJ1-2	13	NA	TGTGCCAGCAGCTTAGGGTACAGGGACGGCTACACCTTC	CASSLGYRDGYTF
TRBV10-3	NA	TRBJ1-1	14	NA	TGTACCATCAGTGATGCGGACCTGAACACTGAAGCTTTCTTT	CTISDADLNTEAFF
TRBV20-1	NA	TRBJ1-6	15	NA	TGCAGTGCTATAATAGTCGCAGGTTATAATCCACCCCTCCACTTT	CSAIIVAGYNPPLHF
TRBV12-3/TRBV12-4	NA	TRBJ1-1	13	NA	TGTGCCAGCAGCACCGTGGGGGGAACTGAAGCTTTCTTT	CASSTVGGTEAFF
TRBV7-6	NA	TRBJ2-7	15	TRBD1	TGTGCCAGCGGCTTAGGGACAGGGGGGCCCTACGAGCAGTACTTC	CASGLGTGGPYEQYF
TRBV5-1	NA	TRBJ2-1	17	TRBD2	TGCGCCAGCAGCTTGGAAAGTCTAGCGGGTGCCTACAATGAGCAGTTCTTC	CASSLESLAGAYNEQFF
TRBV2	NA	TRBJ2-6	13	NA	TGTGCCAAAGCCCTCTCTGGGGCCAACGTCCTGACTTTC	CAKALSGANVLTF
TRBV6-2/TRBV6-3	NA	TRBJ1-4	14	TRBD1	TGTGCCAGCGGGACGACAGGGTCGGGGGTAAAACTGTTTTTT	CASGTTGSGVKLFF
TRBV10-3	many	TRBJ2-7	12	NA	TGTGCCATCAGCGTACAGGGCTACGAGCAGTACTTC	CAISVQGYEQYF
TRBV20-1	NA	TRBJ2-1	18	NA	TGCAGTGCTAGAGAACCCCGAACCGGACTCCCGGTCTACAATGAGCAGTTCTTC	CSAREPRTGLPVYNEQFF